Below, 13 T cell receptor beta chains from the same sample are listed, as sequenced in a study of blood T cells in healthy people across ages (dated by TCRdb to the mid-2010s). Library creation used 5' RACE. TCRdb shows the sequencer as Illumina HiSeq 2500. A second PCR of roughly 7 to 11 cycles was run with a J-beta primer mix and a sample-barcoded 5' primer. Starting from the raw public reads, TCRdb applied fastp trimming at Q25, assembled clones with MiXCR and retained in-frame beta chains. Every distinct CDR3 protein forms one entry, paired with its most common genes and DNA. The sample has hundreds of thousands of distinct CDR3 sequences on record, roughly 24% of them singletons. The ten biggest clones cover about 3% of the sample. These same records also appear under a second study, on T cells of mothers and their children.

Sequenced material: blood. Receptor source: a boy between 10 and 17 years old in good health.

This clonotype was detected many times. J is TRBJ2-7 and V is TRBV12-3 or TRBV12-4; maybe TRBD2 (6 bases). The ends were cut back, 6 bases at V and 1 base at J, with 10 bases in the middle. The CDR3 extends over 13 amino acids. The CDR3 bases are TGTGCCAGCAGCCTTGGACTATCCTACGAGCAGTACTTC. Protein sequence: CASSLGLSYEQYF.

The chain links TRBV7-9 to TRBJ1-6; unclear D gene. This CDR3 comprises 12 residues. V was pared by 7 bases and J by 9 bases, with 10 bases between. Germline CDR1 and CDR2: SEHNR and FQNEAQ (reference sequence). CDR3: CASTSQFSPLHF. In nucleotides, the CDR3 is TGTGCCAGCACCTCCCAATTTTCACCCCTCCACTTT.

The gene calls are TRBV9 and TRBJ2-1; D gene uncertain. The J call could be wrong; TRBJ2-7 is a better fit for the DNA end. CDR3 length: 14 amino acids. Germline CDR1 is SGDLS and CDR2 is YYNGEE. The CDR3, as DNA: TGTGCCAGCAGCCCGGTGGGCCGTCCCGACGAGCAGTACTTC. The encoded protein is CASSPVGRPDEQYF.

The rearrangement links TRBV6-6 to TRBJ2-3; D might be TRBD2 (7 bases). The CDR3 is 16 residues long. The V end was cut by 2 bases, the J end by 5 bases, with 17 bases between. CDR1 and CDR2 (germline): MNHNY, SVGAGI (reference sequence). The CDR3 DNA follows: TGTGCCAGCAGTTACAGCGCGGGGGCGCGGGGAGATACGCAGTATTTT. The encoded protein is CASSYSAGARGDTQYF.

This rearrangement joins TRBV28 to TRBJ2-1; D gene ambiguous. The J call may be mistaken, given a closer DNA end match to TRBJ2-5. The CDR3 covers 16 residues. Germline V gene sequence: CDR1 MDHEN, CDR2 SYDVKM. The CDR3 is CASSPPGGIAGVTQYF. As DNA, the CDR3 is TGTGCCAGCAGCCCTCCGGGCGGAATCGCCGGTGTAACCCAGTACTTC.

This clonotype was seen a few times. The chain is built from TRBV28 and TRBJ2-3; D assignment may be TRBD1 or TRBD2 (5 bases each). The CDR3 is 16 residues long. V lost 3 bases and J lost 1, with 14 bases in between. Germline loops: CDR1 MDHEN, CDR2 SYDVKM. In DNA, the CDR3 is TGTGCCAGCAGTTTGTCTGGGGGTTGGGGCACAGATACGCAGTATTTT. As protein: CASSLSGGWGTDTQYF. Full variable domain (remainder filled in from reference TRBV28 and TRBJ2-3): DVKVTQSSRYLVKRTGEKVFLECVQDMDHENMFWYRQDPGLGLRLIYFSYDVKMKEKGDIPEGYSVSREKKERFSLILESASTNQTSMYLCASSLSGGWGTDTQYFGPGTRLTVL.

This clonotype was seen a few times. The gene calls are TRBV29-1 and TRBJ1-1; a weak D match, TRBD1 (6 bases). V lost 6 bases, J lost 0 bases, and 11 bases lay in between. Germline-derived CDR1 and CDR2 are SQVTM and ANQGSEA. The CDR3 consists of 13 residues. For the CDR3, the DNA is TGCAGCGTCCTAACAGGGATGAACACTGAAGCTTTCTTT. It specifies CSVLTGMNTEAFF.

This chain connects TRBV30 to TRBJ2-3; no reliable D call. Between the trimmed V and J ends, which lost 2 bases and 4 bases, there was a span of 4 bases. The CDR3 length is 11 residues. In germline, CDR1 is GTSNPN, CDR2 SVGIG (reference sequence). The CDR3 sequence is CAWSTSDTQYF. In DNA, the CDR3 is TGTGCCTGGAGTACTTCAGATACGCAGTATTTT.

This clonotype was seen more than once but under ten times. CDR3 bases: TGTGCCAGCAGCTCCTCCGGGACAGGGGGCTGGGAGACCCAGTACTTC. This sequence encodes CASSSSGTGGWETQYF. J is TRBJ2-5 and V is TRBV6-5; 12 nucleotides line up with TRBD1. With 6 bases clipped from V and 5 bases from J, the junction kept 10 bases outside the gene matches. The CDR3 is 16 amino acids. The V gene's germline CDR1 is MNHEY and CDR2 SVGAGI.

This clonotype was seen a few times. This chain joins TRBV20-1 and TRBJ2-7, with 7 nucleotides matching TRBD2. CDR3 length: 15 amino acids. Germline-derived CDR1 and CDR2 are DFQATT and SNEGSKA (reference sequence). V gave up 0 bases and J gave up 4 bases; unmatched junction bases: 9. CDR3 protein: CSAREAMRAGYEQYF. The CDR3 nucleotides are TGCAGTGCTAGAGAGGCCATGCGAGCGGGGTACGAGCAGTACTTC.

The V call is TRBV20-1, the J call TRBJ1-4, with D perhaps TRBD1 (5 bases). This CDR3 contains 13 residues. CDR1 is DFQATT and CDR2 is SNEGSKA in the germline V gene (reference sequence). The CDR3 is CSPRQGLNEKLFF. Here the CDR3 DNA reads TGCAGCCCACGCCAGGGCCTTAATGAAAAACTGTTTTTT.

The genes are TRBV28 and TRBJ2-3; possible D gene TRBD1, 6 bases. The V end lost 7 bases, the J end lost 2 bases, and 19 bases lay between the germline ends. In germline, CDR1 is MDHEN, CDR2 SYDVKM. There are 16 residues in the CDR3. The DNA of the CDR3 is TGTGCCAGCACTCTACGGGCCCGGACAGACACAGATACGCAGTATTTT. Its protein is CASTLRARTDTDTQYF.

The sample holds a few counts of this clonotype. This chain connects TRBV20-1 to TRBJ2-5; D is unclear. The germline V gene encodes CDR1 DFQATT and CDR2 SNEGSKA (reference sequence). The CDR3 extends over 13 amino acids. V was pared by 0 bases and J by 5 bases, with 10 bases between. The CDR3 here is CSARDGQEETQYF. The CDR3 DNA reads TGCAGTGCTAGAGATGGCCAAGAGGAGACCCAGTACTTC.